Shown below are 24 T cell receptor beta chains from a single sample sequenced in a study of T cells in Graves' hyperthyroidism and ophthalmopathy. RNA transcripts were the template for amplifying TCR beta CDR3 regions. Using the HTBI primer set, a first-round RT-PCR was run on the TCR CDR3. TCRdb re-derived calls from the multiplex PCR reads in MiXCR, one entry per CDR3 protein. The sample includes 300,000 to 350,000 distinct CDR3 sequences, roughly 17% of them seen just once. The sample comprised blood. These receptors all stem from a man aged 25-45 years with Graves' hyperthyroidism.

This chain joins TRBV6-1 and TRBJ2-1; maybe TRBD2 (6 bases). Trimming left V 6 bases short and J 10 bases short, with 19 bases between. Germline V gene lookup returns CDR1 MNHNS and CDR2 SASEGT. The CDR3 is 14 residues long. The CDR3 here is CASSRGTAWLEQFF. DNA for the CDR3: TGTGCCAGCAGCCGCGGGACGGCTTGGTTGGAGCAGTTCTTC.

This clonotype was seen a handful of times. Here the CDR3 reads CASSLGDLRQFF. In DNA form, the CDR3 reads TGTGCCAGCAGCTTGGGGGACCTTCGGCAGTTCTTC. The chain employs TRBV5-4 and TRBJ2-1; D may correspond to TRBD1 or TRBD2 (5 bases each). Germline CDR1 is SGHNT and CDR2 is YYREEE (reference sequence). This CDR3 spans 12 amino acids. Trimming left V 0 bases short and J 12 bases short, with 10 bases between.

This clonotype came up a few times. In DNA, the CDR3 is TGTGCCAGCAGCAGACCGGGACGGCCTAACTATGGCTACACCTTC. Translating gives CASSRPGRPNYGYTF. This chain joins TRBV11-2 and TRBJ1-2; perhaps TRBD1 as D (5 bases). Trimming cost V 5 bases and J 0 bases, with 13 bases left between them. Germline-derived CDR1 and CDR2 are SGHAT and FQNNGV. The CDR3 extends over 15 amino acids.

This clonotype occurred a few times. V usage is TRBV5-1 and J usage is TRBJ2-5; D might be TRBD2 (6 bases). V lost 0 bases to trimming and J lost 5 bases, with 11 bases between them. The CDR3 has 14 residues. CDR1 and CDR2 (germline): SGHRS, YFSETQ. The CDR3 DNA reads TGCGCCAGCAGCTTGGTGGGCGGGGCTGAGACCCAGTACTTC. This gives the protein CASSLVGGAETQYF.

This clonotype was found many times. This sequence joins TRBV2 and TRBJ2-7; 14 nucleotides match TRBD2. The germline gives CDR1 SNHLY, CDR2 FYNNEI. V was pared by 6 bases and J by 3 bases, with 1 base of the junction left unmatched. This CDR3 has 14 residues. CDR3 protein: CASSGTSGGYEQYF. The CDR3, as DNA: TGTGCCAGCAGCGGGACTAGCGGGGGCTACGAGCAGTACTTC.

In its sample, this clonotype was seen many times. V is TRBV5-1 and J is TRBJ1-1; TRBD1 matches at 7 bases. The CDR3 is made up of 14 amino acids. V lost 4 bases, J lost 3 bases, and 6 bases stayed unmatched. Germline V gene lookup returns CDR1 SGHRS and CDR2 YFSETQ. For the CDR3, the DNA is TGCGCCAGCAGCGACCGGGACAGAGACACTGAAGCTTTCTTT. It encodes CASSDRDRDTEAFF.

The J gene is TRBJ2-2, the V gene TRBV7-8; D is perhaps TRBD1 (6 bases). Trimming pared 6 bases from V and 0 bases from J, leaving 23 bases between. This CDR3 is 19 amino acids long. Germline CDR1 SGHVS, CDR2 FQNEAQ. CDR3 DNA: TGTGCCAGCAGTACCATGGAGCAGGGGAGACCCGCGAACACCGGGGAGCTGTTTTTT. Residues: CASSTMEQGRPANTGELFF.

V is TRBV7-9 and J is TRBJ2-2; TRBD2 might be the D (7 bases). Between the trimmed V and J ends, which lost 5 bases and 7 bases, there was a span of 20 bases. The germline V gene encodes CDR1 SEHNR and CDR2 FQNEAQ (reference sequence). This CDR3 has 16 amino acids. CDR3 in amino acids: CASSPPPGEGNGELFF. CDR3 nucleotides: TGTGCCAGCAGCCCGCCTCCAGGGGAGGGCAACGGGGAGCTGTTTTTT.

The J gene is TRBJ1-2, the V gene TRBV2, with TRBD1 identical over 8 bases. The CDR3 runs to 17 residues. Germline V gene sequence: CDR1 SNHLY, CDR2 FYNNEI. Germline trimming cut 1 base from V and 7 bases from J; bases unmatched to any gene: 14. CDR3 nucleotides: TGTGCCAGCAGTGAAGAAAGTTTCACAGGGGGAGACGGTGGCTACACCTTC. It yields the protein CASSEESFTGGDGGYTF.

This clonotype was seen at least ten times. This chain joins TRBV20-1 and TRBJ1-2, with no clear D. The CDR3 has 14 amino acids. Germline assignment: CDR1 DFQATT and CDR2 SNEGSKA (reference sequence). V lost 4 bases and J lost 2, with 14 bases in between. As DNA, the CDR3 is TGCAGTGCTAAGGGCGGCGTAGAAAACTATGGCTACACCTTC. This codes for CSAKGGVENYGYTF.

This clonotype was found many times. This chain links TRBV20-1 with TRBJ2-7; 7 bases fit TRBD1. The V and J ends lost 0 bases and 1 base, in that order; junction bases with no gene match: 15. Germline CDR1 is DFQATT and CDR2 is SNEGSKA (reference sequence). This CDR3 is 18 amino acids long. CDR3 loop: CSARDYPIAGQESYEQYF. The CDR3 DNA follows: TGCAGTGCTAGAGATTACCCCATAGCAGGACAGGAGTCCTACGAGCAGTACTTC.

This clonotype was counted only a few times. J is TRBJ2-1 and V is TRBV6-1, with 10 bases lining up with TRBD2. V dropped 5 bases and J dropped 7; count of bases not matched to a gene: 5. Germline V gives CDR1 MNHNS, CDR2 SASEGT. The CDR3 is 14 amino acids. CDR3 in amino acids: CASSSGTSANEQFF. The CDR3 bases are TGTGCCAGCAGTAGTGGGACTAGCGCGAATGAGCAGTTCTTC.

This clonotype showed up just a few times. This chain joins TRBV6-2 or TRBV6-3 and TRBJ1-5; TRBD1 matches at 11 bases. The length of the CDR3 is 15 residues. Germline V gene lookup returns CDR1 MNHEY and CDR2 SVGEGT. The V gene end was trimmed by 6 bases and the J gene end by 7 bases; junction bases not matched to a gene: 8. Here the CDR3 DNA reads TGTGCCAGCAGATCACGGACAGGGGGCCGGCAGCCCCAGCATTTT. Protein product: CASRSRTGGRQPQHF.

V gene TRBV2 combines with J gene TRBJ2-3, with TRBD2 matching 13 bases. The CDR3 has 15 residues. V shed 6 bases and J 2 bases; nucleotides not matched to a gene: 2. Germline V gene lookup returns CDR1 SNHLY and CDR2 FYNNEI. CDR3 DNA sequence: TGTGCCAGCAGGGGACTAGCGGGGTTCACAGATACGCAGTATTTT. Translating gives CASRGLAGFTDTQYF. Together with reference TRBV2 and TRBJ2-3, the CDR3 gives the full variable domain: EPEVTQTPSHQVTQMGQEVILRCVPISNHLYFYWYRQILGQKVEFLVSFYNNEISEKSEIFDDQFSVERPDGSNFTLKIRSTKLEDSAMYFCASRGLAGFTDTQYFGPGTRLTVL.

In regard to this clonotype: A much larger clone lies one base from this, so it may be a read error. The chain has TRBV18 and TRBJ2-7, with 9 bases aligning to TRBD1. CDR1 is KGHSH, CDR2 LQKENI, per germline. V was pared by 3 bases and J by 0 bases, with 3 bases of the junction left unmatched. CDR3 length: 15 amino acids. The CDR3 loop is CASSPGQGRSYEQYV. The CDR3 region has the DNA TGTGCCAGCTCACCGGGACAGGGCCGCTCCTACGAGCAGTACGTC.

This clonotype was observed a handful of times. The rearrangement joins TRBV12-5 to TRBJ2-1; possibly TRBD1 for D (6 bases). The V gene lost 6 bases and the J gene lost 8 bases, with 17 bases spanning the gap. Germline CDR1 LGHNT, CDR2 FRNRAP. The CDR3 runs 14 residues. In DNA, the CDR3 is TGTGCTAGTGGGCTAACAGGGTTTGGCGATGAGCAGTTCTTC. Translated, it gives CASGLTGFGDEQFF.

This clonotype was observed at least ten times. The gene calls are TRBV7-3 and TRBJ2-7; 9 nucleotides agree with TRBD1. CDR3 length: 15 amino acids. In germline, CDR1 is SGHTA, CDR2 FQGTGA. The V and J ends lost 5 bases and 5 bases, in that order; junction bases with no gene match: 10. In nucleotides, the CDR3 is TGTGCCAGCAGCGATAATGGGGACAGGGCTAACGAGCAGTACTTC. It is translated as CASSDNGDRANEQYF.

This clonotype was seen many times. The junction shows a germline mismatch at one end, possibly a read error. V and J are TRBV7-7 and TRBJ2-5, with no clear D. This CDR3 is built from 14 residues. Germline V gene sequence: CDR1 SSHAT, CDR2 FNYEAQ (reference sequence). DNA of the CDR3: TGTGCTAGCAGCTTAGGTTATCACCAAGAGACCCAGTACTTC. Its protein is CASSLGYHQETQYF.

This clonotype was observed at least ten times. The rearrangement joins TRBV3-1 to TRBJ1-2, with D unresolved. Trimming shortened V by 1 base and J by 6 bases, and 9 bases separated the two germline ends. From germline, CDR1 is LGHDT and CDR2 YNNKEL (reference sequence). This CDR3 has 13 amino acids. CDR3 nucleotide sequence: TGTGCCAGCAGCCAAGTGGAGGCCCATGGCTACACCTTC. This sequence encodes CASSQVEAHGYTF.

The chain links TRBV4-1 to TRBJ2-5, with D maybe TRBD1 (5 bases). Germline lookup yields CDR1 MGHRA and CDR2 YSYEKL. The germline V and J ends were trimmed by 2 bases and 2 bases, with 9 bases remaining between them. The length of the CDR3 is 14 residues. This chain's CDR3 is CASSQSDSQETQYF. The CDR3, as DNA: TGCGCCAGCAGCCAAAGCGACAGTCAAGAGACCCAGTACTTC.

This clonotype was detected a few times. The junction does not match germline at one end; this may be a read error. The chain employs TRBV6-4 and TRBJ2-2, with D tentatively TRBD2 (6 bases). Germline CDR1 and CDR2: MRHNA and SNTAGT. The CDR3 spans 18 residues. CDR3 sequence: CASSEALRGGTNTGGLFF. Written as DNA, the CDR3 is TGTGCCAGCAGTGAAGCGCTTCGAGGAGGGACGAACACCGGGGGGCTGTTTTTT.

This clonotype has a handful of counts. The CDR3 sequence: CASSQETGTYNEQFF. CDR3 nucleotides: TGCGCCAGCAGCCAAGAGACAGGGACGTACAATGAGCAGTTCTTC. V is TRBV4-1 and J is TRBJ2-1; 7 bases match TRBD1. CDR3 length equals 15 residues. Germline CDR1 reads MGHRA; CDR2 reads YSYEKL. V was clipped by 0 bases and J by 4 bases; unmatched bases: 3.

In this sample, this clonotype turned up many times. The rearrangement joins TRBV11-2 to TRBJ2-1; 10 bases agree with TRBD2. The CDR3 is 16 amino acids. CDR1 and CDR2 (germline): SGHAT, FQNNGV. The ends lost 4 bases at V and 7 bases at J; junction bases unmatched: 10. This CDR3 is CASSSLGTSAKNEQFF. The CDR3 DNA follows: TGTGCCAGCAGCTCCTTGGGGACTAGCGCGAAAAATGAGCAGTTCTTC.

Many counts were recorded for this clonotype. DNA of the CDR3: TGTGCCAGCAGTTCCCCCGGGCTCACGAGCATATATGGCTACACCTTC. This encodes CASSSPGLTSIYGYTF. V is TRBV28 and J is TRBJ1-2, with D hard to call. The CDR3 length is 16 residues. Germline CDR1 MDHEN, CDR2 SYDVKM. V was clipped by 4 bases and J by 5 bases, with 20 bases between them.